The clone carrying this T cell receptor beta chain was seen more than once but under ten times. The antigen is not known. The germline V gene has CDR1 SQVTM and CDR2 ANQGSEA. CDR3 length: 14 amino acids. V lost 4 bases and J lost 6, with 16 bases in between. The sample is drawn from a study of CD8+ T cells in alopecia areata. General study findings and limits: Normal skin contains resident alphabeta T cells, and these are also sequenced in scalp samples. Lesional scalp exceeded normal scalp in clonality, especially in alopecia totalis/universalis.

Once RNA had been extracted, it was reverse transcribed into cDNA to act as the sequencing template. Profiled with immunoSEQ multiplex PCR; TCRdb holds only in-frame clones, not every one. This sample has approximately 150,000 clones; roughly 46% occur once, and the top ten carry over 0.75%. Sorting separated CD4+ and CD8+ T cells out of PBMCs. The clonotype originates from a human donor with alopecia areata. The starting material was CD4+ T cells sorted from blood, obtained at week 0. The chain couples TRBV29-1 to TRBJ2-4, with D tentatively TRBD2 (5 bases). The CDR3 bases are TGCAGCGTTGGGGAGACTCCGACCTCAAACATTCAGTACTTC. Protein: CSVGETPTSNIQYF. The full variable domain, completed using reference TRBV29-1 and TRBJ2-4, is SAVISQKPSRDICQRGTSLTIQCQVDSQVTMMFWYRQQPGQSLTLIATANQGSEATYESGFVIDKFPISRPNLTFSTLTVSNMSPEDSSIYLCSVGETPTSNIQYFGAGTRLSVL.